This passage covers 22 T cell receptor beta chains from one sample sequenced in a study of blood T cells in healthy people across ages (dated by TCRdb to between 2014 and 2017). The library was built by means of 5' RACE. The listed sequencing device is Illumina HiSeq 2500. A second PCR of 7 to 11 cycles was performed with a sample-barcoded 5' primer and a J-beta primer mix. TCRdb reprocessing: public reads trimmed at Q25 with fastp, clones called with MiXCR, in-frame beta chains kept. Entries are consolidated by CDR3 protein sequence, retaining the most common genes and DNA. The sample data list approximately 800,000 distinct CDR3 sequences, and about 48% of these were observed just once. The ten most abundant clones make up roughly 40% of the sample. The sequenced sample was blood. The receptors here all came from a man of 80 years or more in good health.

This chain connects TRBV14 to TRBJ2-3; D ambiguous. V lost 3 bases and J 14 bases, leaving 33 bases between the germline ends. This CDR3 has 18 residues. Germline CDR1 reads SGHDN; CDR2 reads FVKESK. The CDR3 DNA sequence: TGTGCCAGCAGCCAGATTAAACCGGGTCTCTCACCCCACAGAGACGCGTATTTT. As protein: CASSQIKPGLSPHRDAYF.

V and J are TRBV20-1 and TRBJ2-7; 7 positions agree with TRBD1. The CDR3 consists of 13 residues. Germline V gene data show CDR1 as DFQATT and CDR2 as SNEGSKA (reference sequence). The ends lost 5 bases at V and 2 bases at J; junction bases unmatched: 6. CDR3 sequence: CSAARDSAYEQYF. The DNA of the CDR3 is TGCAGTGCTGCCCGGGACAGTGCCTACGAGCAGTACTTC.

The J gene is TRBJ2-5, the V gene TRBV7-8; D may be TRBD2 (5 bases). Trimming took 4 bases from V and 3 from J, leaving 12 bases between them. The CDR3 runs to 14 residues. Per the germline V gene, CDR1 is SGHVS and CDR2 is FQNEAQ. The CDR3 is CASSSPTRKETQYF. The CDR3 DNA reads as TGTGCCAGCAGCTCTCCTACTAGGAAAGAGACCCAGTACTTC.

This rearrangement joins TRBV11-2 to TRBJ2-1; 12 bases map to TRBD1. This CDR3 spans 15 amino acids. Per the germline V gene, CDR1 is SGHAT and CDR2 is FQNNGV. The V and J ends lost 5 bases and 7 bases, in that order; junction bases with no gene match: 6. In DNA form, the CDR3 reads TGTGCCAGCAGCCCCGGGACAGGGGGCAGGAATGAGCAGTTCTTC. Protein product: CASSPGTGGRNEQFF.

The CDR3, as DNA: TGTGCCAGCAGCTTTTCTACCGTGACTTGGGTAGCGGGTACCTACGAGCAGTACTTC. Its protein product is CASSFSTVTWVAGTYEQYF. The V and J genes are TRBV7-2 and TRBJ2-7; 7 bases map to TRBD2. CDR3 size: 19 residues. V gave up 3 bases and J gave up 2 bases; unmatched junction bases: 19. The V gene's germline CDR1 is SGHTA and CDR2 FQGNSA.

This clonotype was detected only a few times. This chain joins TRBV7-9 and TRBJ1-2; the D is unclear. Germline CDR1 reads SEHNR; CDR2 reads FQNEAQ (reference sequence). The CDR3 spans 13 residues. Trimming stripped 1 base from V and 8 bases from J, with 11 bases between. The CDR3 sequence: CASSLGAIEGYTF. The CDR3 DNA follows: TGTGCCAGCAGCTTAGGGGCGATTGAGGGCTACACCTTC.

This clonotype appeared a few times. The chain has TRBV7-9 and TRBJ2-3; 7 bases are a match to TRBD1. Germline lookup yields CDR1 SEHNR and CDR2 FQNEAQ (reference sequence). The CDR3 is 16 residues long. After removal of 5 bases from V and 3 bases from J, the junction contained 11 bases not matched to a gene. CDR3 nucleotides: TGTGCCAGCAGCCCCACAAAGGGGGCGGTTACAGATACGCAGTATTTT. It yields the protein CASSPTKGAVTDTQYF.

The CDR3 protein is CSVLFRGGYEQYF. CDR3 sequence (DNA): TGCAGCGTCCTGTTCCGCGGGGGGTACGAGCAGTACTTC. The chain uses TRBV29-1 and TRBJ2-7; 8 bases agree with TRBD2. V was clipped by 6 bases and J by 4 bases; unmatched bases: 8. Germline V gene lookup returns CDR1 SQVTM and CDR2 ANQGSEA. CDR3 length: 13 amino acids.

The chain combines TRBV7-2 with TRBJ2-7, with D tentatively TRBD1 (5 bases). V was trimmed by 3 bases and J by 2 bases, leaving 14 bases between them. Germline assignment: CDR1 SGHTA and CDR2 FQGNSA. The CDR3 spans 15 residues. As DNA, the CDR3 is TGTGCCAGCAGCTTGTCCTTGACAGCAACCTACGAGCAGTACTTC. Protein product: CASSLSLTATYEQYF.

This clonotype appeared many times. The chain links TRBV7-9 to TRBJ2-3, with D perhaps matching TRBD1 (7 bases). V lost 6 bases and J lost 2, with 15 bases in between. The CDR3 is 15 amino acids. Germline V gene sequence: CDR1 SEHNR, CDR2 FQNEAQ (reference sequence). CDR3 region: CASSQGDSTTDTQYF. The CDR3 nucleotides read TGTGCCAGCAGTCAGGGGGACTCCACCACAGATACGCAGTATTTT. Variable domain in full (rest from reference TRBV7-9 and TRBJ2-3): DTGVSQNPRHKITKRGQNVTFRCDPISEHNRLYWYRQTLGQGPEFLTYFQNEAQLEKSRLLSDRFSAERPKGSFSTLEIQRTEQGDSAMYLCASSQGDSTTDTQYFGPGTRLTVL.

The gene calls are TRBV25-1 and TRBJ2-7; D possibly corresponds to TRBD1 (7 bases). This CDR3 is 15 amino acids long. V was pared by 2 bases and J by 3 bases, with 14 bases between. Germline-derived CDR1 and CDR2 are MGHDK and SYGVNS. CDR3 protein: CASSEAGTADYEQYF. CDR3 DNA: TGTGCCAGCAGTGAAGCGGGGACAGCCGACTACGAGCAGTACTTC.

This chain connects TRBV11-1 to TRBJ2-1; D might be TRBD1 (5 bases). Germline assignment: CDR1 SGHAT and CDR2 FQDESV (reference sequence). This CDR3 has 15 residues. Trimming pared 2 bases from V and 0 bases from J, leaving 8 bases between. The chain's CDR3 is CASSLKGDSYNEQFF. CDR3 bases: TGTGCCAGCAGCTTAAAAGGGGACTCCTACAATGAGCAGTTCTTC.

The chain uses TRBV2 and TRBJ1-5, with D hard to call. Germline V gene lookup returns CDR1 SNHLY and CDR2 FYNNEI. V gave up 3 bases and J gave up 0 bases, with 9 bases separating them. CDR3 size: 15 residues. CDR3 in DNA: TGTGCCAGCAGTGAGAACAGTCGTAGCAATCAGCCCCAGCATTTT. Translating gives CASSENSRSNQPQHF.

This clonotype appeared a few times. CDR3 nucleotides: TGTGCCAGCAGTTTAGTACCAGCGGGTCAATCCTACGAGCAGTACTTC. Its translation: CASSLVPAGQSYEQYF. The rearrangement uses TRBV27 and TRBJ2-7, with D possibly matching TRBD2 (6 bases). The CDR3 loop spans 16 amino acids. The germline V gene encodes CDR1 MNHEY and CDR2 SMNVEV (reference sequence). V lost 2 bases and J lost 1, with 15 bases in between.

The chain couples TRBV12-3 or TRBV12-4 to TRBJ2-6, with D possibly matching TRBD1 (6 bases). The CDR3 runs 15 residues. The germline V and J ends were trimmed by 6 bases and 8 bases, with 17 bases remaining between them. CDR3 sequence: CASSLRGPRTNVLTF. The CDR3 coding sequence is TGTGCCAGCAGCCTCAGGGGCCCCCGGACCAACGTCCTGACTTTC.

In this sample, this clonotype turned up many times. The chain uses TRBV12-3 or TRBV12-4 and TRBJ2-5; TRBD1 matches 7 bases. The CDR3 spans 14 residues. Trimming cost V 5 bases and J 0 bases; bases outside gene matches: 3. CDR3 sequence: CASSPTGDQETQYF. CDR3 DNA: TGTGCCAGCAGTCCAACAGGGGACCAAGAGACCCAGTACTTC.

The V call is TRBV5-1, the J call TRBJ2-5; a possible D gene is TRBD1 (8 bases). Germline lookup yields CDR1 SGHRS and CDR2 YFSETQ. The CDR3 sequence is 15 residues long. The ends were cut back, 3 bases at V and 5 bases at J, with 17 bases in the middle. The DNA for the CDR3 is TGCGCCAGCAGCTACAGCGGACAGGGAGGGGAGACCCAGTACTTC. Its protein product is CASSYSGQGGETQYF. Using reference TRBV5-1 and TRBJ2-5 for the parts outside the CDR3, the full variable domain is KAGVTQTPRYLIKTRGQQVTLSCSPISGHRSVSWYQQTPGQGLQFLFEYFSETQRNKGNFPGRFSGRQFSNSRSEMNVSTLELGDSALYLCASSYSGQGGETQYFGPGTRLLVL.

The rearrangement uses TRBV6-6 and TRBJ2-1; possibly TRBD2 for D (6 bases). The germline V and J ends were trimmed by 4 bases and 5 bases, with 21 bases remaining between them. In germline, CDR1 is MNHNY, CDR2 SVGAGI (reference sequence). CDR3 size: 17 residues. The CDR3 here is CASSSSGLFGAHNEQFF. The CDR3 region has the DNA TGTGCCAGCAGTTCCTCGGGACTTTTCGGGGCCCACAATGAGCAGTTCTTC.

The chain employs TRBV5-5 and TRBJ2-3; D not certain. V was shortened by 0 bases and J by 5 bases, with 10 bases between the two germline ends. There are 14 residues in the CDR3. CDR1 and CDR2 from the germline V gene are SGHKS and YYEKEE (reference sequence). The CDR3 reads CASSLAVDLDTQYF. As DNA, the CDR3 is TGTGCCAGCAGCTTGGCCGTAGATTTAGATACGCAGTATTTT.

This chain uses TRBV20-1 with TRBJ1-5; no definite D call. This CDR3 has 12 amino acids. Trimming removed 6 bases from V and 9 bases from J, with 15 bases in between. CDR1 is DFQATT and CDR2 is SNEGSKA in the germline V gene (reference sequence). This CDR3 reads CSAATPVGPQHF. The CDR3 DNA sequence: TGCAGTGCCGCCACACCGGTCGGGCCCCAGCATTTT.

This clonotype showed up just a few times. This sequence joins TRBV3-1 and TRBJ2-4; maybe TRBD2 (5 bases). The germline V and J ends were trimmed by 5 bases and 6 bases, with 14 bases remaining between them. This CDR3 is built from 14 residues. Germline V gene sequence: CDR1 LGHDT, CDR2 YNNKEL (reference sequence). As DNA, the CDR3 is TGTGCCAGCAGCTCCAGCCAGCGGTCAAACATTCAGTACTTC. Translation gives CASSSSQRSNIQYF. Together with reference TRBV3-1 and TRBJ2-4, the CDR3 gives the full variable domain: DTAVSQTPKYLVTQMGNDKSIKCEQNLGHDTMYWYKQDSKKFLKIMFSYNNKELIINETVPNRFSPKSPDKAHLNLHINSLELGDSAVYFCASSSSQRSNIQYFGAGTRLSVL.

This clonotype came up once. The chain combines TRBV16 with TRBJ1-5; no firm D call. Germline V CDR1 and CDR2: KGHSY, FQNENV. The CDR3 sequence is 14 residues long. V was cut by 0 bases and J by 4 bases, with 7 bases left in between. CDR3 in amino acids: CASSQSGLNQPQHF. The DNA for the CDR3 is TGTGCCAGCAGCCAATCAGGCCTGAATCAGCCCCAGCATTTT.